This T cell receptor beta chain was sequenced for a study of regulatory T cells in long-lasting Graves disease. Time point here: newly diagnosed GD, antithyroid drugs for less than 3 months. PBMC-extracted RNA yielded the TCR library. Arm-PCR of CDR3 regions and iRepertoire HTBI primers were used to build TCR beta libraries. MiXCR was run by TCRdb on the multiplex PCR reads, yielding one entry per CDR3 protein. The table has about 470,000 distinct CDR3 sequences, about 15% seen once. The CDR3 has 16 amino acids. Trimming cost V 5 bases and J 4 bases; bases outside gene matches: 7. Germline V gene sequence: CDR1 SGHAT, CDR2 FQNNGV. This clonotype was counted ten times or more. This sample also belongs to another study, concerning T cells in Graves' hyperthyroidism and ophthalmopathy. That work adds: Graves' hyperthyroidism showing no ophthalmopathy progression within 18 months was considered stable. The study based diagnoses on clinical symptoms, serum thyroxine and TRAb, thyroid ultrasound and orbital computed tomography. A first-round RT-PCR of the TCR CDR3 used the HTBI primer set.

The sequence was obtained from a young woman with Graves disease. The chain uses TRBV11-2 and TRBJ2-1; the match to TRBD2 covers 11 bases. The material sequenced was peripheral blood mononuclear cells (PBMCs), taken at new diagnosis, from a patient treated with antithyroid drugs. DNA for the CDR3: TGTGCCAGCAGCCAACTAGCGGGAGTGTCTTACAATGAGCAGTTCTTC. Encoded protein: CASSQLAGVSYNEQFF.